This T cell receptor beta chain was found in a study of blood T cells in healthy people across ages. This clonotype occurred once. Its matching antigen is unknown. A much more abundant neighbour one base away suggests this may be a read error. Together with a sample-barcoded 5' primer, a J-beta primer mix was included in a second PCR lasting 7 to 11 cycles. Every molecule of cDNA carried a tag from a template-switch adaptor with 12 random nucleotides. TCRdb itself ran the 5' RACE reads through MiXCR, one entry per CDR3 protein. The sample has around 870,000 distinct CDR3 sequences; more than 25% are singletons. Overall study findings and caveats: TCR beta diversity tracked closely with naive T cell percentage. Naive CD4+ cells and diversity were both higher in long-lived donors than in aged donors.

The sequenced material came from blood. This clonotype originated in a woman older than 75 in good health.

The chain's CDR3 is CTSSREDTQYF. The CDR3 DNA follows: TGTACCAGCAGCCGGGAGGATACGCAGTATTTT. V and J are TRBV14 and TRBJ2-3, with a possible D match to TRBD2 (6 bases). CDR3 length: 11 amino acids. Germline CDR1 is SGHDN and CDR2 is FVKESK.